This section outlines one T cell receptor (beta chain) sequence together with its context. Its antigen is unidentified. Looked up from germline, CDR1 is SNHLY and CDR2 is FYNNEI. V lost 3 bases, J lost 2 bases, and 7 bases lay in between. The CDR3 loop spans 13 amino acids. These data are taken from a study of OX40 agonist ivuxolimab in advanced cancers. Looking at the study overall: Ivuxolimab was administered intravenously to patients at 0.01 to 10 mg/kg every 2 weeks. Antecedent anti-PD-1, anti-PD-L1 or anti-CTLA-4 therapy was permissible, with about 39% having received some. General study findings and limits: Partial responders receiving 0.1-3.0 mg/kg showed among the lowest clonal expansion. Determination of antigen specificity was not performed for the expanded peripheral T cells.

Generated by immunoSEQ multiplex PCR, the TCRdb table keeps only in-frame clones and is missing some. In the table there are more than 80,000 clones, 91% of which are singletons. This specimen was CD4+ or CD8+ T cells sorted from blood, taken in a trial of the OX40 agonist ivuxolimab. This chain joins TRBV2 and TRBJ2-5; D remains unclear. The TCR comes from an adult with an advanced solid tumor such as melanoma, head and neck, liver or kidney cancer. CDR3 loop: CASSDDLQETQYF. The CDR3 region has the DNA TGTGCCAGCAGTGACGACTTACAAGAGACCCAGTACTTC.